The clone carrying this TCR beta chain was observed a handful of times. The antigen remains unidentified. The CDR3 runs 16 residues. Germline V lookup: CDR1 SNHLY, CDR2 FYNNEI. V was pared by 6 bases and J by 2 bases, with 17 bases between. These data are taken from a study of T cell responses to AZD1222 COVID-19 vaccine. Study-level background: Second-dose intervals of approximately 4 or approximately 12 weeks were pooled. Study-wide results and limits: Targets within unmutated variant regions were reportedly found for nearly half of spike-specific TCRs. The sample set comprised mostly white British donors with more females, and clonal diversity was possibly underestimated.

The data were produced by immunoSEQ multiplex PCR, yet TCRdb's version contains in-frame clones alone and is incomplete. The table lists about 86,000 clones, 70% to 85% of them singletons, with roughly 21% in the top ten. Sample: peripheral blood, taken on day 0 of AZD1222 vaccination. This sequence originates from an adult in good health. V usage is TRBV2 and J usage is TRBJ2-1; tentatively, D is TRBD2 (6 bases). The CDR3 here is CASSYFRGRTYNEQFF. CDR3 coding DNA: TGTGCCAGCAGCTATTTTCGGGGGAGGACCTACAATGAGCAGTTCTTC.